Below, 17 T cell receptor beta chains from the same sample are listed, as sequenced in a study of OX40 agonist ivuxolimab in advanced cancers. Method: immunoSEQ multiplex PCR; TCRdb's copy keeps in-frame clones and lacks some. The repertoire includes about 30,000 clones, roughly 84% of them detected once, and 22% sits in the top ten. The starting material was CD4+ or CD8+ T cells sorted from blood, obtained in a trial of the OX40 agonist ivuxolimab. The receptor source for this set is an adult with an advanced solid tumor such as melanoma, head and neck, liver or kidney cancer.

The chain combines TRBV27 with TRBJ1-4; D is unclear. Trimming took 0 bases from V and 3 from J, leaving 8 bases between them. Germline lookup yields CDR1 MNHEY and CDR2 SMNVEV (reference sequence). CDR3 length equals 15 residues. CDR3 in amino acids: CASSLSGRSNEKLFF. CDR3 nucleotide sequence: TGTGCCAGCAGTTTATCGGGCAGATCTAATGAAAAACTGTTTTTT.

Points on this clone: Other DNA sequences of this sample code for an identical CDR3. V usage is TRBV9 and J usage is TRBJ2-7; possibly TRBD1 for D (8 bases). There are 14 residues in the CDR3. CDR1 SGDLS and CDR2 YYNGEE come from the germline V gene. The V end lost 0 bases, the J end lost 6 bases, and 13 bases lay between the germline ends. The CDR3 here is CASSVAYRGGEQYF. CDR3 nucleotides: TGTGCCAGCAGCGTAGCTTACAGGGGGGGCGAGCAGTACTTC.

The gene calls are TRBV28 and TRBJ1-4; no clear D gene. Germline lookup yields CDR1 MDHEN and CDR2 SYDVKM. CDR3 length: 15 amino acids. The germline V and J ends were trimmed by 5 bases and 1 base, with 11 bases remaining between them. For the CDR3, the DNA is TGTGCCAGCAGTCCCCAACACCAAACTAATGAAAAACTGTTTTTT. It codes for CASSPQHQTNEKLFF.

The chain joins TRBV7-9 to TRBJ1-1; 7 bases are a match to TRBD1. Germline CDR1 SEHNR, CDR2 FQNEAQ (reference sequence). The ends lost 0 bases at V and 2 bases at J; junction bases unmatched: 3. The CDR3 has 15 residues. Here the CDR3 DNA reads TGTGCCAGCAGCTTAGCAGGGGGCTATAACACTGAAGCTTTCTTT. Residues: CASSLAGGYNTEAFF.

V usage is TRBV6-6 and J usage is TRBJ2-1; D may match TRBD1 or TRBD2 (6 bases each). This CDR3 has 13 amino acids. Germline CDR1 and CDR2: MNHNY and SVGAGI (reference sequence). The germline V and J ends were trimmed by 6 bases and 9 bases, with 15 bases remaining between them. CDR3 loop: CASRNKGGREQFF. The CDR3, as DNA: TGTGCCAGCAGAAACAAGGGGGGCCGTGAGCAGTTCTTC.

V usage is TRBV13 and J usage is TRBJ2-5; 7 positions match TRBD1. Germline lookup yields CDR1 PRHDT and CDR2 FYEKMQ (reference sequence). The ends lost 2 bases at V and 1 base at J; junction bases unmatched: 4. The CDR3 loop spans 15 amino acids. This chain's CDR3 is CASSLRGQSQETQYF. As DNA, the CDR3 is TGTGCCAGCAGCTTACGGGGACAGTCCCAAGAGACCCAGTACTTC.

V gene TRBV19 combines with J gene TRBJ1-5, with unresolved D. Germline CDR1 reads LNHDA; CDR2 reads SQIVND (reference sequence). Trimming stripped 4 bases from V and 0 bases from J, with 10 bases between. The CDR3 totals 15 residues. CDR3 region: CASSRAVYSNQPQHF. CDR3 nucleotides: TGTGCCAGTAGTAGGGCAGTCTATAGCAATCAGCCCCAGCATTTT.

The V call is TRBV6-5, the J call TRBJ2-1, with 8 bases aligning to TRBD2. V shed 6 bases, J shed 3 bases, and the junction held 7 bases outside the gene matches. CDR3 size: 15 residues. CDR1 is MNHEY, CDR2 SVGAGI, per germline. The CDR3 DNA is TGTGCCAGCAGATTCGGGGGGGGCCACTACAATGAGCAGTTCTTC. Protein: CASRFGGGHYNEQFF.

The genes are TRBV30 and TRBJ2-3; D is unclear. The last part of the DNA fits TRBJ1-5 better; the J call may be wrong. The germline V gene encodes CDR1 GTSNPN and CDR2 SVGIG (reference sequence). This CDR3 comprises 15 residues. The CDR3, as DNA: TGTGCCTGGAGTTATTCAGGAGGATTGGCAGATACGCAGCATTTT. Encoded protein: CAWSYSGGLADTQHF.

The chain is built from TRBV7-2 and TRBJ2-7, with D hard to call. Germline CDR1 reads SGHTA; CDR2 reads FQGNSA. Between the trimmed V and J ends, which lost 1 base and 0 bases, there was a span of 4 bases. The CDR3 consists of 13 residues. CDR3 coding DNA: TGTGCCAGCAGCTTAGGACCCTCCTACGAGCAGTACTTC. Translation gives CASSLGPSYEQYF.

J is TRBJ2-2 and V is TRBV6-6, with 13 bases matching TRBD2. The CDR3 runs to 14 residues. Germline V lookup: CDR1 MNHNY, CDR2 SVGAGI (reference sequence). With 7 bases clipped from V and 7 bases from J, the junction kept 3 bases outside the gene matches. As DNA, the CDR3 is TGTGCCAGCAAACTAGCGGGAGGGAGCGGGGAGCTGTTTTTT. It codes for CASKLAGGSGELFF.

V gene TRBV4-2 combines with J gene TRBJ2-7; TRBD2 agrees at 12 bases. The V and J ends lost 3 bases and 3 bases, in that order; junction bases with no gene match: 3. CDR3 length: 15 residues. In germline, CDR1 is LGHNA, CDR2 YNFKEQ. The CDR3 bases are TGTGCCAGCAGCCACCTAGCGGGGGGGCACTACGAGCAGTACTTC. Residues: CASSHLAGGHYEQYF.

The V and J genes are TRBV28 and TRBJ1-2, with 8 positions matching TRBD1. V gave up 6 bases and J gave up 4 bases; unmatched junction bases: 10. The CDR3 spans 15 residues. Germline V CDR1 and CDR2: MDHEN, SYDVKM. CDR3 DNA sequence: TGTGCCAGCAGCCACGACAGGGGAGACTCCTATGGCTACACCTTC. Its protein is CASSHDRGDSYGYTF.

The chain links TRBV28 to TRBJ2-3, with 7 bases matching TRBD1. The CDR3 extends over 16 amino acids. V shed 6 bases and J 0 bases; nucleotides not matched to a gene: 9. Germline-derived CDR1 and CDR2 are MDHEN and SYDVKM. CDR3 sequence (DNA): TGTGCCAGCAGCCGGGACAGTTTTTTCAGCACAGATACGCAGTATTTT. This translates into CASSRDSFFSTDTQYF.

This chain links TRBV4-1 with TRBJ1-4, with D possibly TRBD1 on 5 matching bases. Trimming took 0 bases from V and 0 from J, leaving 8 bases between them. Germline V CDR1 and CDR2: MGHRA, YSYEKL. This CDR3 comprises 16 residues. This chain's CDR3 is CASSQEDSATNEKLFF. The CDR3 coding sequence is TGCGCCAGCAGCCAAGAAGACAGTGCAACTAATGAAAAACTGTTTTTT.

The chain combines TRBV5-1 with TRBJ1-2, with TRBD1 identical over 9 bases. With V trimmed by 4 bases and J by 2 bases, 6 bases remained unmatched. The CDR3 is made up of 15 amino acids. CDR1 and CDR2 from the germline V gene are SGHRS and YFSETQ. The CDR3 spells CASSETGTGNYGYTF. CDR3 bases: TGCGCCAGCAGCGAGACCGGGACAGGGAACTATGGCTACACCTTC.

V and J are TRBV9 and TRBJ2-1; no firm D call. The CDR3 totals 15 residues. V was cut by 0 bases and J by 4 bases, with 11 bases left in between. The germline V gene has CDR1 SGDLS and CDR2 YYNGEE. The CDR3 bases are TGTGCCAGCAGCGTAGCAGCCACACCGTACAATGAGCAGTTCTTC. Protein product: CASSVAATPYNEQFF. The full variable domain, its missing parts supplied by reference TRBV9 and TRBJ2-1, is DSGVTQTPKHLITATGQRVTLRCSPRSGDLSVYWYQQSLDQGLQFLIQYYNGEERAKGNILERFSAQQFPDLHSELNLSSLELGDSALYFCASSVAATPYNEQFFGPGTRLTVL.